These 7 T cell receptor beta chains came from one sample sequenced in a study of low-dose radiotherapy and immunotherapy resistance in tumors. Time point meaning: after trial treatment. Regarding treatment: LDRT plus nivolumab, ipilimumab, low-dose cyclophosphamide and aspirin (RACIN trial). Primers targeting TRAV and TRBV primed first-strand cDNA, covering alpha and beta chains. TCR amplification involved 20 PCR cycles with a constant-region primer and V-primer adapter. TCRdb reprocessed the reads with MiXCR, giving one entry per CDR3 protein. Seen here are under 110,000 distinct CDR3 sequences, more than 20% observed once, and the top ten hold 4.1%. This material consisted of PBMCs, taken after low-dose radiotherapy plus immunotherapy. The receptors were sampled from a male donor with prostate cancer.

This clonotype occurred a few times. The chain has TRBV5-1 and TRBJ2-1; D is tentatively TRBD1 or TRBD2 (5 bases each). This CDR3 comprises 15 residues. Trimming took 3 bases from V and 8 from J, leaving 18 bases between them. In germline, CDR1 is SGHRS, CDR2 YFSETQ. The CDR3 sequence: CASSSGTRGVDEQFF. As DNA, the CDR3 is TGCGCCAGCAGCTCCGGGACCCGGGGAGTCGATGAGCAGTTCTTC.

This clonotype was counted at least ten times. V gene TRBV13 combines with J gene TRBJ2-1; 8 bases map to TRBD1. CDR1 is PRHDT, CDR2 FYEKMQ, per germline (reference sequence). The V and J ends lost 6 bases and 6 bases, in that order; junction bases with no gene match: 7. CDR3 length equals 14 residues. The CDR3: CASRTGGTLNEQFF. The DNA of the CDR3 is TGTGCCAGCAGAACAGGGGGGACCCTCAATGAGCAGTTCTTC.

At least ten counts were recorded for this clonotype. This chain joins TRBV11-2 and TRBJ2-7, with D tentatively TRBD1 (7 bases). This CDR3 has 17 amino acids. Germline V gives CDR1 SGHAT, CDR2 FQNNGV. Trimming stripped 1 base from V and 4 bases from J, with 20 bases between. The CDR3 reads CASSLGRSSRGVYEQYF. The CDR3 coding sequence is TGTGCCAGCAGCTTAGGACGGTCATCCAGGGGGGTGTACGAGCAGTACTTC. Drawing the rest from reference TRBV11-2 and TRBJ2-7, the complete variable domain is EAGVAQSPRYKIIEKRQSVAFWCNPISGHATLYWYQQILGQGPKLLIQFQNNGVVDDSQLPKDRFSAERLKGVDSTLKIQPAKLEDSAVYLCASSLGRSSRGVYEQYFGPGTRLTVT.

In this sample, this clonotype turned up many times. The DNA of the CDR3 is TGTGCCTGGATGAGGTGGAAGAACACCGGGGAGCTGTTTTTT. Translation: CAWMRWKNTGELFF. The chain employs TRBV30 and TRBJ2-2; no firm D call. Germline CDR1 and CDR2: GTSNPN and SVGIG (reference sequence). Trimming cost V 4 bases and J 1 base, with 10 bases left between them. The CDR3 is 14 residues long.

This clonotype appeared many times. J is TRBJ2-7 and V is TRBV5-4, with D perhaps TRBD2 (6 bases). The V gene lost 0 bases and the J gene lost 3 bases, with 7 bases spanning the gap. CDR3 length: 13 residues. The germline gives CDR1 SGHNT, CDR2 YYREEE (reference sequence). Written as DNA, the CDR3 is TGTGCCAGCAGCTTGGCGGGGGTCTACGAGCAGTACTTC. It encodes CASSLAGVYEQYF.

This clonotype was recorded at least ten times. The chain links TRBV12-3 or TRBV12-4 to TRBJ1-2; D is ambiguous. CDR3 size: 14 residues. V was trimmed by 6 bases and J by 5 bases, leaving 16 bases between them. CDR3 residues: CASSIGEALYGYTF. CDR3 DNA: TGTGCCAGCAGCATAGGAGAGGCCCTTTATGGCTACACCTTC.

In this sample, this clonotype turned up many times. The rearrangement uses TRBV29-1 and TRBJ2-3, with D perhaps assigned TRBD1 or TRBD2 (5 bases each). The V gene lost 5 bases and the J gene lost 1 base, with 16 bases spanning the gap. CDR1 and CDR2 from the germline V gene are SQVTM and ANQGSEA. CDR3 length: 15 residues. CDR3 in DNA: TGCAGCGTTAGGTTGGGAGTGGGGGGCACAGATACGCAGTATTTT. It yields the protein CSVRLGVGGTDTQYF.